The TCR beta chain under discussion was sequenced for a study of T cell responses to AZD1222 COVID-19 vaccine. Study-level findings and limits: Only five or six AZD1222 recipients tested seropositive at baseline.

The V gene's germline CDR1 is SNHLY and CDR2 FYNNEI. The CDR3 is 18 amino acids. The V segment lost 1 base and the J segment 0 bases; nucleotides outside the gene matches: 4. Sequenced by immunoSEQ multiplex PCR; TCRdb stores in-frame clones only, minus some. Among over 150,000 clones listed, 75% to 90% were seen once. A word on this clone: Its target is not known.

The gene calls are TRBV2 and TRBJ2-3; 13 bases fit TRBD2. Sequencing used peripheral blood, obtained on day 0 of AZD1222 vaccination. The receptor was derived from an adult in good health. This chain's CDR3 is CASSEEGLAGISTDTQYF. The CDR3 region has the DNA TGTGCCAGCAGTGAAGAGGGACTAGCGGGGATTAGCACAGATACGCAGTATTTT. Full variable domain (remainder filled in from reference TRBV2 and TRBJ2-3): EPEVTQTPSHQVTQMGQEVILRCVPISNHLYFYWYRQILGQKVEFLVSFYNNEISEKSEIFDDQFSVERPDGSNFTLKIRSTKLEDSAMYFCASSEEGLAGISTDTQYFGPGTRLTVL.